Listed here are 3 T cell receptor beta chains from one sample, sequenced in a study of T-cell reconstitution after alpha-beta-depleted transplantation in children. Preparation of the TCRbeta library involved a method that used unique molecular identifiers. A single record per CDR3 protein comes from TCRdb applying MiXCR to the PCR reads. The sample has some 500,000 distinct CDR3 sequences; around 16% are singletons. The sample was PBMCs from the stem cell graft donor, taken from the stem cell graft. The receptors derive from a human donor who donated a stem cell graft to a child with acute lymphoblastic leukemia.

The gene calls are TRBV5-1 and TRBJ2-4, with a possible D match to TRBD1 (6 bases). Looked up from germline, CDR1 is SGHRS and CDR2 is YFSETQ. The V end was cut by 4 bases, the J end by 4 bases, with 12 bases between. The CDR3 length is 14 residues. The CDR3 region is CASSGTGTKNIQYF. CDR3 sequence (DNA): TGCGCCAGCAGCGGAACCGGGACAAAAAACATTCAGTACTTC.

This clonotype came up a few times. This chain joins TRBV7-6 and TRBJ2-3; TRBD2 matches 11 bases. Germline values: CDR1 SGHVS, CDR2 FNYEAQ. J was trimmed by 3 bases and V by 3 bases; bases with no gene match: 5. This CDR3 contains 16 residues. In DNA, the CDR3 is TGTGCCAGCAGCTTTTTAGCGGGAGGGGCGACAGATACGCAGTATTTT. Protein sequence: CASSFLAGGATDTQYF.

This clonotype was counted only a few times. The genes are TRBV29-1 and TRBJ2-1; TRBD2 might be the D (6 bases). Germline V gene data show CDR1 as SQVTM and CDR2 as ANQGSEA. This CDR3 has 14 amino acids. The V gene lost 1 base and the J gene lost 7 bases, with 14 bases spanning the gap. The CDR3 loop reads CSVEGLLGGNEQFF. DNA of the CDR3: TGCAGCGTTGAAGGGCTCCTGGGAGGAAATGAGCAGTTCTTC.